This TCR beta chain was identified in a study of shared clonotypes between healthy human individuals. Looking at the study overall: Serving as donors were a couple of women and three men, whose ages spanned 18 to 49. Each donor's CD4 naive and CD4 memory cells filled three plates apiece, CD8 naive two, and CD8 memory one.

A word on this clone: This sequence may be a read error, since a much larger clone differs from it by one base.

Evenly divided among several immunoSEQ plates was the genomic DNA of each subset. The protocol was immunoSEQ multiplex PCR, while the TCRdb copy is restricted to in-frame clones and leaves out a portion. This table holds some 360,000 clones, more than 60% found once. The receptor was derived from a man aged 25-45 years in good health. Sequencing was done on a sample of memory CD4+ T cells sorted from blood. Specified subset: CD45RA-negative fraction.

The chain's CDR3 is CASSLERRGSEQFF. The CDR3 DNA reads TGTGCCAGCAGCTTAGAGAGACGGGGAAGCGAGCAGTTCTTC. V gene TRBV5-4 combines with J gene TRBJ2-1, with D perhaps TRBD2 (5 bases). Per the germline V gene, CDR1 is SGHNT and CDR2 is YYREEE (reference sequence). Trimming removed 2 bases from V and 10 bases from J, with 16 bases in between. The CDR3 consists of 14 residues.